This T cell receptor beta chain is from a study of blood T cells in healthy people across ages. General study points: Underestimates were what the diversity estimates from one million T cells were considered to be.

This clonotype was observed a handful of times. What it binds is unknown. CDR3 length: 13 residues. Trimming removed 2 bases at V and 4 bases at J, with 9 bases between. Germline V lookup: CDR1 DFQATT, CDR2 SNEGSKA (reference sequence). Using a J-beta primer mix together with a sample-barcoded 5' primer, a second PCR was run for about 6 to 12 cycles. From the 5' RACE reads, TCRdb called clonotypes with MiXCR, one entry per CDR3 protein. The repertoire holds roughly 1.5 million distinct CDR3 sequences, with roughly two fifths as singletons. The genes are TRBV20-1 and TRBJ1-3, with D uncertain. This TCR was recovered from a woman between 18 and 30 years old in good health. The specimen sequenced was blood. CDR3 sequence: CSARPGRGNTIYF. As DNA, the CDR3 is TGCAGTGCTAGACCTGGGAGAGGAAACACCATATATTTT.